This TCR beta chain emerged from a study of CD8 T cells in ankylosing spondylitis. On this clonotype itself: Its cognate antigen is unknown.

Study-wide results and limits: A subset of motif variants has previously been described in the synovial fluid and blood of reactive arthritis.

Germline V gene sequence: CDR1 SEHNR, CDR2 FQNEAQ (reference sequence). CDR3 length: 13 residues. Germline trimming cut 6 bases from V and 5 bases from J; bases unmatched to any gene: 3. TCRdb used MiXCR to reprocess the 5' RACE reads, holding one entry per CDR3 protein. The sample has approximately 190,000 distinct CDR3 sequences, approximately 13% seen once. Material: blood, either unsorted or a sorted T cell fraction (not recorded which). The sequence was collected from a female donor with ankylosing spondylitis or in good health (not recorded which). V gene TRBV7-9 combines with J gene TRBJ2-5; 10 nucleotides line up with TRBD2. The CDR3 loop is CASRSSGSETQYF. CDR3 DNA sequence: TGTGCCAGCAGGTCTAGCGGGAGTGAGACCCAGTACTTC.